A selection of T cell receptor beta chains follows, all from one sample in a study of patients and donors after allogeneic stem cell transplantation. TCRdb reprocessed the RT-PCR reads with MiXCR, giving one entry per CDR3 protein. This sample has about 960,000 distinct CDR3 sequences, with about 20% found just once. What was sequenced was blood, either unsorted or a sorted T cell fraction (not recorded which). All receptors come from a human donor who was either an allogeneic HSCT recipient or a stem cell or donor lymphocyte infusion donor (not recorded which). It is not recorded whose cells these are; they may come from a transplant donor. Each CDR3 is given with its conserved first and last residue. A D gene is named only where the DNA matches it firmly.

j_gene: TRBJ2-3
d_gene: -
v_gene: TRBV6-5
CDR3aa: CASSYSSQGGGTDTQYF

j_gene: TRBJ2-4
d_gene: TRBD1
v_gene: TRBV6-1
CDR3aa: CASRPLETGDIQYF

j_gene: TRBJ2-3
d_gene: -
v_gene: TRBV20-1
CDR3aa: CSARDPARRRTDTQYF

j_gene: TRBJ1-4
d_gene: -
v_gene: TRBV12-3/TRBV12-4
CDR3aa: CASSTDYRARAEKLFF

j_gene: TRBJ2-1
d_gene: TRBD2
v_gene: TRBV6-1
CDR3aa: CASSRTSGRWNEQFF

j_gene: TRBJ1-1
d_gene: TRBD1
v_gene: TRBV7-9
CDR3aa: CASSPQRQGWTEAFF

j_gene: TRBJ1-6
d_gene: -
v_gene: TRBV25-1
CDR3aa: CASSPRSGSNSSPLHF

j_gene: TRBJ1-3
d_gene: -
v_gene: TRBV5-1
CDR3aa: CASSLEAGAPGNTIYF

j_gene: TRBJ1-3
d_gene: TRBD1
v_gene: TRBV9
CDR3aa: CASSAGQGKGNTIYF

j_gene: TRBJ2-7
d_gene: -
v_gene: TRBV24-1
CDR3aa: CATSDTRVSSEQYF

j_gene: TRBJ2-3
d_gene: -
v_gene: TRBV20-1
CDR3aa: CSARLTGADTQYF

j_gene: TRBJ2-1
d_gene: TRBD2
v_gene: TRBV6-2/TRBV6-3
CDR3aa: CASSVAGKAYNEQFF

j_gene: TRBJ2-2
d_gene: TRBD1
v_gene: TRBV20-1
CDR3aa: CSASRTGGPTGELFF

j_gene: TRBJ1-2
d_gene: TRBD1
v_gene: TRBV5-1
CDR3aa: CASSLGDSNYGYTF

j_gene: TRBJ1-1
d_gene: -
v_gene: TRBV30
CDR3aa: CAWSRDGNTEAFF

j_gene: TRBJ2-7
d_gene: -
v_gene: TRBV10-3
CDR3aa: CAIRTGRSYEQYF

j_gene: TRBJ1-2
d_gene: TRBD1
v_gene: TRBV12-3/TRBV12-4
CDR3aa: CASSSGRTGKGYTF

j_gene: TRBJ1-1
d_gene: -
v_gene: TRBV12-3/TRBV12-4
CDR3aa: CASSRRTVGNTEAFF

j_gene: TRBJ2-2
d_gene: -
v_gene: TRBV6-1
CDR3aa: CASSRTPGTGGELFF

j_gene: TRBJ2-5
d_gene: -
v_gene: TRBV20-1
CDR3aa: CSASHGTNQETQYF

j_gene: TRBJ2-7
d_gene: TRBD2
v_gene: TRBV7-2
CDR3aa: CASLETSAHYEQYF

j_gene: TRBJ1-6
d_gene: -
v_gene: TRBV9
CDR3aa: CASTSGRYNSPLHF